These 10 T cell receptor beta chains were all obtained from the same sample, sequenced in a study of T cell repertoires in cytomegalovirus infection. TCRdb processed the reads anew with MiXCR; each CDR3 protein has one entry. The data contain around 260,000 distinct CDR3 sequences, about 25% of them seen just once; the ten biggest clones take up about 15%. The sequenced sample consisted of PBMCs. The receptor set was obtained from a human donor in good health (CMV status not recorded). Some clones in this sample may be carry-over from other donors' samples.

V and J are TRBV6-2 or TRBV6-3 and TRBJ1-5; no firm D call. The CDR3 contains 13 residues. CDR1 is MNHEY, CDR2 SVGEGT, per germline. V lost 6 bases to trimming and J lost 3 bases, with 9 bases between them. CDR3 loop: CASRGVNNQPQHF. CDR3 nucleotides: TGTGCCAGCAGGGGAGTGAACAATCAGCCCCAGCATTTT.

This clonotype was observed a few times. The rearrangement links TRBV7-9 to TRBJ1-2; the D is unclear. Trimming stripped 5 bases from V and 4 bases from J, with 14 bases between. This CDR3 contains 14 residues. Looked up from germline, CDR1 is SEHNR and CDR2 is FQNEAQ (reference sequence). The CDR3 DNA reads as TGTGCCAGCAGCCCCCAGTTCAGGATCTATGGCTACACCTTC. This translates into CASSPQFRIYGYTF.

This clonotype was recorded many times. The gene calls are TRBV12-3 or TRBV12-4 and TRBJ1-5, with 9 nucleotides matching TRBD1. This CDR3 spans 17 amino acids. J lost 2 bases, V lost 5 bases, and 10 bases had no gene match. The CDR3 loop is CASSRPGTGFGNQPQHF. The CDR3 region has the DNA TGTGCCAGCAGTCGTCCCGGGACAGGGTTCGGCAATCAGCCCCAGCATTTT.

V usage is TRBV28 and J usage is TRBJ2-2; 8 bases are a match to TRBD1. The CDR3 length is 14 residues. Germline trimming cut 4 bases from V and 10 bases from J; bases unmatched to any gene: 8. Germline V lookup: CDR1 MDHEN, CDR2 SYDVKM. Written as DNA, the CDR3 is TGTGCCAGCAGTTGGACAGGGCCCTTTGCGGAGCTGTTTTTT. Translation: CASSWTGPFAELFF.

The V and J genes are TRBV5-4 and TRBJ1-1; the match to TRBD1 covers 7 bases. The CDR3 contains 17 residues. Trimming cost V 3 bases and J 1 base; bases outside gene matches: 12. The germline V gene encodes CDR1 SGHNT and CDR2 YYREEE (reference sequence). The CDR3 DNA is TGTGCCAGCAGCTCCGGACTGGACAGGTTGTCGAACACTGAAGCTTTCTTT. Translation: CASSSGLDRLSNTEAFF.

The rearrangement joins TRBV7-9 to TRBJ2-2; TRBD2 might be the D (6 bases). CDR1 and CDR2 (germline): SEHNR, FQNEAQ (reference sequence). CDR3 length: 14 residues. V shed 11 bases and J shed 6 bases, with 19 bases lying between them. CDR3 bases: TGTGCCGGAGGGCGGACGGCCACCCCCGGGGAGCTGTTTTTT. Its translation is CAGGRTATPGELFF.

This clonotype showed up many times. This rearrangement joins TRBV7-2 to TRBJ2-7, with D unresolved. The CDR3 sequence is 14 residues long. Germline values: CDR1 SGHTA, CDR2 FQGNSA. The ends were cut back, 3 bases at V and 1 base at J, with 10 bases in the middle. The CDR3 is CASSFHQISYEQYF. CDR3 in DNA: TGTGCCAGCAGCTTCCACCAAATTTCCTACGAGCAGTACTTC.

This clonotype has more than one count but fewer than ten. The chain is built from TRBV5-5 and TRBJ1-1; maybe TRBD1 (5 bases). The V gene lost 4 bases and the J gene lost 3 bases, with 13 bases spanning the gap. The CDR3 is 14 residues long. Germline-derived CDR1 and CDR2 are SGHKS and YYEKEE (reference sequence). This CDR3 is CASSRIDSDTEAFF. The CDR3 DNA reads TGTGCCAGCAGCAGAATAGACAGCGACACTGAAGCTTTCTTT. Filled out from reference TRBV5-5 and TRBJ1-1, the complete variable domain reads DAGVTQSPTHLIKTRGQQVTLRCSPISGHKSVSWYQQVLGQGPQFIFQYYEKEERGRGNFPDRFSARQFPNYSSELNVNALLLGDSALYLCASSRIDSDTEAFFGQGTRLTVV.

V gene TRBV7-2 combines with J gene TRBJ1-3; D gene uncertain. V gave up 1 base and J gave up 0 bases, with 13 bases separating them. The CDR3 loop spans 17 amino acids. Looked up from germline, CDR1 is SGHTA and CDR2 is FQGNSA. The CDR3 nucleotides read TGTGCCAGCAGCTTAGAGAGTCACGGAATCTCTGGAAACACCATATATTTT. Translated, it gives CASSLESHGISGNTIYF.

The V call is TRBV7-3, the J call TRBJ1-4, with 8 bases matching TRBD1. The CDR3 consists of 13 residues. J was trimmed by 9 bases and V by 5 bases; bases with no gene match: 5. Germline V gene lookup returns CDR1 SGHTA and CDR2 FQGTGA. CDR3 residues: CASSPGQGKKLFF. DNA for the CDR3: TGTGCCAGCAGCCCCGGACAGGGAAAAAAACTGTTTTTT.